The next 6 T cell receptor beta chains were all read from a single sample in a study of cytomegalovirus exposure and HLA in healthy donors. PCR primers comprised 60 Vbeta and 13 Jbeta primers. Sequencing was performed with immunoSEQ multiplex PCR; in TCRdb, only in-frame clones are kept and a portion is missing. The top ten hold 2.5% to 3% of the sample, which has roughly 200,000 clones, roughly 80% seen once. Sequenced: PBMCs. These receptors all come from a woman aged 40-49 years in good health and CMV-seronegative.

This clone was counted once. The chain links TRBV29-1 to TRBJ2-7, with D unclear. CDR1 and CDR2 from the germline V gene are SQVTM and ANQGSEA. The V and J ends lost 6 bases and 5 bases respectively, with 17 bases between them. CDR3 length equals 13 residues. CDR3 amino acids: CSVYPQESNEQYF. The CDR3 bases are TGCAGCGTCTACCCTCAGGAATCGAACGAGCAGTACTTC.

This chain links TRBV10-1 with TRBJ2-1, with TRBD2 matching 9 bases. This CDR3 contains 15 residues. The ends lost 5 bases at V and 7 bases at J; junction bases unmatched: 9. Germline V CDR1 and CDR2: WNHNN, SYGVQD (reference sequence). CDR3 bases: TGCGCCAGCAGTCCACCCGGGACTAGCCGAAATGAGCAGTTCTTC. It yields the protein CASSPPGTSRNEQFF.

The rearrangement links TRBV28 to TRBJ2-1; D possibly corresponds to TRBD2 (5 bases). This CDR3 region has 14 residues. Germline V gives CDR1 MDHEN, CDR2 SYDVKM. V lost 5 bases and J 6 bases, leaving 14 bases between the germline ends. CDR3 DNA sequence: TGTGCCAGCAGTCCCCACGGGGTCCTCAATGAGCAGTTCTTC. Its protein product is CASSPHGVLNEQFF.

The rearrangement links TRBV5-1 to TRBJ1-3, with D unresolved. Germline CDR1 reads SGHRS; CDR2 reads YFSETQ. This CDR3 comprises 17 residues. Trimming shortened V by 0 bases and J by 0 bases, and 13 bases separated the two germline ends. CDR3 in DNA: TGCGCCAGCAGCTTGGTTGAGGCCCGGCCCTCTGGAAACACCATATATTTT. Its translation is CASSLVEARPSGNTIYF.

This chain uses TRBV27 with TRBJ1-5; TRBD1 agrees at 7 bases. Trimming at V came to 11 bases and at J to 1 base, leaving 5 bases not matched to a gene. CDR3 length: 13 residues. The germline V gene has CDR1 MNHEY and CDR2 SMNVEV (reference sequence). Here the CDR3 reads CACRQGSNQPQHF. For the CDR3, the DNA is TGTGCCTGCCGACAGGGAAGCAATCAGCCCCAGCATTTT.

The chain employs TRBV6-5 and TRBJ2-1, with D tentatively TRBD2 (6 bases). Germline CDR1 is MNHEY and CDR2 is SVGAGI. This CDR3 has 14 residues. The ends were cut back, 6 bases at V and 3 bases at J, with 12 bases in the middle. CDR3 amino acids: CASRPLTSYNEQFF. DNA of the CDR3: TGTGCCAGCAGGCCGCTGACTAGCTACAATGAGCAGTTCTTC.